Listed below are T cell receptor beta chains from one sample, sequenced in a study of blood T cell repertoires in COVID-19. Here immunoSEQ multiplex PCR was the method, and the copy in TCRdb shows in-frame clones only, minus some. The data contain about 98,000 clones, roughly nine tenths of them singletons. Sequencing used peripheral blood. The receptors were gathered from a woman aged 50 to 60 with COVID-19, enrolled during active disease. CDR3s include the opening cysteine and the closing phenylalanine or tryptophan. The D gene is left open where the match is weak.

D | J | V | CDR3
NA | TRBJ1-3 | TRBV5-4 | CASSPRSQGSGNTIYF
NA | TRBJ1-1 | TRBV3-1/TRBV3-2 | CASSQSEATEAFF
NA | TRBJ1-1 | TRBV5-5 | CASSLQGNTEAFF
TRBD2 | TRBJ2-3 | TRBV11-2 | CASSSQERGGTDTQYF
NA | TRBJ1-2 | TRBV13 | CASSSDNNNYGYTF
TRBD1 | TRBJ1-1 | TRBV4-2 | CASSDPGTGEGTEAFF
NA | TRBJ2-1 | TRBV7-3 | CASSLMGAGSNEQFF
NA | TRBJ2-1 | TRBV5-1 | CASSLPADNEQFF
TRBD2 | TRBJ2-5 | TRBV3-1/TRBV3-2 | CASSQYRLARQKQETQYF
NA | TRBJ2-1 | TRBV12-3/TRBV12-4 | CASIPTGYNEQFF
NA | TRBJ2-1 | TRBV7-3 | CASSLPGIYNEQFF
TRBD1 | TRBJ1-4 | TRBV11-3 | CASGTGATTNEKLFF
TRBD1 | TRBJ1-2 | TRBV7-9 | CASSYTPGQGPYGYTF
TRBD2 | TRBJ2-5 | TRBV5-4 | CASSLGLAGGETQYF
TRBD1 | TRBJ2-1 | TRBV19 | CASSMPGQGPNEQFF
TRBD1 | TRBJ1-6 | TRBV7-8 | CASSPRTGTRGSPLHF
NA | TRBJ2-1 | TRBV24-1 | CATRSRLGDNEQFF